The present T cell receptor beta chain was sequenced within a study of glioma-infiltrating T cells after dendritic cell vaccination. About this clone itself: Its antigen is unknown.

Trimming stripped 5 bases from V and 1 base from J, with 14 bases between. The germline V gene has CDR1 SGHTA and CDR2 FQGNSA. This CDR3 is 16 amino acids long. Regarding the study as a whole: TCR clonality showed no direct relationship with survival.

As to time point: after dendritic cell vaccination, including at tumor progression/relapse. Isocitrate dehydrogenase mutation was absent in all glioblastoma patients. Before vaccination, two weeks after the third vaccination, and at progression, PBMC were collected. TCRB CDR3 was amplified from 2 ug genomic DNA or less. Sequenced by immunoSEQ multiplex PCR; TCRdb stores in-frame clones only, minus some. Altogether more than 55,000 clones are present, over 65% being singletons, with the ten largest covering around 8.5%. The receptor comes from a human donor with glioblastoma. This rearrangement joins TRBV7-2 to TRBJ2-2; weak D call: TRBD1 (6 bases). The specimen comprised blood, sampled after dendritic cell vaccination. As DNA, the CDR3 is TGTGCCAGCAGCCCGAGAAGCAGGGGGAACACCGGGGAGCTGTTTTTT. Translation gives CASSPRSRGNTGELFF.